A single sample is the source of the 17 T cell receptor beta chains below, sequenced in a study of cytomegalovirus exposure and HLA in healthy donors. PCR used 60 Vbeta primers and 13 Jbeta primers. Profiled with immunoSEQ multiplex PCR; TCRdb holds only in-frame clones, not every one. The repertoire has over 150,000 clones, 70% to 80% of them found once; the top ten carry under 3%. Sample: PBMCs. The receptor set was obtained from a woman in her twenties or thirties in good health and CMV-seronegative.

This chain links TRBV6-6 with TRBJ1-2; 7 bases are shared with TRBD1. The junction had 4 bases not matched to a gene; V was cut back by 1 base and J by 5 bases. The CDR3 loop spans 14 amino acids. The germline V gene encodes CDR1 MNHNY and CDR2 SVGAGI (reference sequence). The CDR3 DNA follows: TGTGCCAGCAGTTACTTGGGACAGAGATATGGCTACACCTTC. Protein product: CASSYLGQRYGYTF.

J is TRBJ1-4 and V is TRBV28; 8 bases are shared with TRBD1. Germline V gives CDR1 MDHEN, CDR2 SYDVKM. Trimming removed 7 bases from V and 3 bases from J; junction bases left unmatched: 4. This CDR3 has 14 amino acids. The CDR3 bases are TGTGCCAGCACGGTGACAGGGGCTAATGAAAAACTGTTTTTT. Protein product: CASTVTGANEKLFF. Together with reference TRBV28 and TRBJ1-4, the CDR3 gives the full variable domain: DVKVTQSSRYLVKRTGEKVFLECVQDMDHENMFWYRQDPGLGLRLIYFSYDVKMKEKGDIPEGYSVSREKKERFSLILESASTNQTSMYLCASTVTGANEKLFFGSGTQLSVL.

V is TRBV7-7 and J is TRBJ2-7, with D perhaps matching TRBD2 (6 bases). CDR3 size: 13 residues. Germline CDR1 and CDR2: SSHAT and FNYEAQ (reference sequence). Trimming stripped 1 base from V and 5 bases from J, with 9 bases between. CDR3: CASSLDRGNEQYF. The CDR3 DNA reads as TGTGCCAGCAGCTTAGACCGGGGGAACGAGCAGTACTTC. The full variable domain, completed using reference TRBV7-7 and TRBJ2-7, is GAGVSQSPRYKVTKRGQDVTLRCDPISSHATLYWYQQALGQGPEFLTYFNYEAQPDKSGLPSDRFSAERPEGSISTLTIQRTEQRDSAMYRCASSLDRGNEQYFGPGTRLTVT.

V is TRBV5-5 and J is TRBJ2-7; D might be TRBD2 (5 bases). Trimming cost V 6 bases and J 6 bases, with 22 bases left between them. This CDR3 is 15 amino acids long. The germline gives CDR1 SGHKS, CDR2 YYEKEE (reference sequence). The CDR3 DNA follows: TGTGCCAGCACCATCCGACGGAAACCCGGAGGCGAGCAGTACTTC. Protein product: CASTIRRKPGGEQYF.

This clone has a handful of counts. This chain connects TRBV5-4 to TRBJ1-1; D is ambiguous. Germline CDR1 is SGHNT and CDR2 is YYREEE (reference sequence). V lost 0 bases, J lost 3 bases, and 9 bases lay in between. This CDR3 region has 14 residues. The chain's CDR3 is CASSLERQYTEAFF. The CDR3 bases are TGTGCCAGCAGCTTGGAGCGTCAGTACACTGAAGCTTTCTTT. The full variable domain, rest sourced from reference TRBV5-4 and TRBJ1-1, is ETGVTQSPTHLIKTRGQQVTLRCSSQSGHNTVSWYQQALGQGPQFIFQYYREEENGRGNFPPRFSGLQFPNYSSELNVNALELDDSALYLCASSLERQYTEAFFGQGTRLTVV.

V and J are TRBV11-2 and TRBJ2-3; 9 positions agree with TRBD2. Germline V gives CDR1 SGHAT, CDR2 FQNNGV. The V and J ends lost 3 bases and 2 bases, in that order; junction bases with no gene match: 6. CDR3 length: 16 amino acids. This chain's CDR3 is CASSLKASGVTDTQYF. In DNA form, the CDR3 reads TGTGCCAGCAGCTTGAAGGCTAGCGGGGTCACAGATACGCAGTATTTT.

The V and J genes are TRBV18 and TRBJ2-3, with 9 bases aligning to TRBD1. The CDR3 totals 14 residues. CDR1 and CDR2 (germline): KGHSH, LQKENI. V lost 2 bases, J lost 3 bases, and 0 bases stayed unmatched. The CDR3 sequence: CASSPGTGTDTQYF. The CDR3 bases are TGTGCCAGCTCACCAGGGACAGGGACAGATACGCAGTATTTT.

This chain joins TRBV20-1 and TRBJ1-1; D remains ambiguous. CDR3 length equals 11 residues. V was trimmed by 1 base and J by 10 bases, leaving 10 bases between them. Germline V CDR1 and CDR2: DFQATT, SNEGSKA (reference sequence). CDR3 in amino acids: CSARALAAAFF. In nucleotides, the CDR3 is TGCAGTGCTAGAGCCTTGGCTGCAGCTTTCTTT.

Worth noting for this clone: At one of its ends the junction is not consistent with the germline gene, which may arise from a read error. The V and J genes are TRBV7-9 and TRBJ1-2; 7 nucleotides match TRBD1. The CDR3 has 12 residues. The V gene's germline CDR1 is SEHNR and CDR2 FQNEAQ (reference sequence). CDR3 protein: CSSSLGQYGYTF. CDR3 bases: TGTTCCAGCAGCCTGGGACAGTATGGCTACACCTTC. Together with reference TRBV7-9 and TRBJ1-2, the CDR3 gives the full variable domain: DTGVSQNPRHKITKRGQNVTFRCDPISEHNRLYWYRQTLGQGPEFLTYFQNEAQLEKSRLLSDRFSAERPKGSFSTLEIQRTEQGDSAMYLCSSSLGQYGYTFGSGTRLTVV.

The V call is TRBV5-4, the J call TRBJ2-7; D remains ambiguous. The ends were cut back, 0 bases at V and 3 bases at J, with 7 bases in the middle. Germline V gene lookup returns CDR1 SGHNT and CDR2 YYREEE (reference sequence). The CDR3 sequence is 13 residues long. In DNA, the CDR3 is TGTGCCAGCAGCTTGGGTAGCTACTACGAGCAGTACTTC. It codes for CASSLGSYYEQYF.

The chain joins TRBV4-1 to TRBJ1-6; D gene unclear. Trimming stripped 1 base from V and 7 bases from J, with 5 bases between. The germline V gene has CDR1 MGHRA and CDR2 YSYEKL. This CDR3 has 13 residues. CDR3 region: CASSQAPNSPLHF. CDR3 nucleotide sequence: TGCGCCAGCAGCCAAGCCCCAAATTCACCCCTCCACTTT.

The chain couples TRBV5-4 to TRBJ1-6, with a tentative D call TRBD1 (5 bases). The V gene's germline CDR1 is SGHNT and CDR2 YYREEE (reference sequence). The CDR3 is made up of 16 amino acids. The V end was cut by 2 bases, the J end by 8 bases, with 17 bases between. Here the CDR3 reads CASSFGPQGRYSPLHF. The CDR3 region has the DNA TGTGCCAGCAGCTTCGGTCCGCAGGGCAGGTATTCACCCCTCCACTTT.

This rearrangement joins TRBV5-1 to TRBJ2-3; TRBD2 aligns across 9 bases. The CDR3 covers 14 residues. Germline V lookup: CDR1 SGHRS, CDR2 YFSETQ. V lost 1 base and J lost 7; bases outside the gene matches: 4. The CDR3 coding sequence is TGCGCCAGCAGCTTGCCTAGCGGGACCTATACGCAGTATTTT. Protein product: CASSLPSGTYTQYF. The full variable domain, its missing parts supplied by reference TRBV5-1 and TRBJ2-3, is KAGVTQTPRYLIKTRGQQVTLSCSPISGHRSVSWYQQTPGQGLQFLFEYFSETQRNKGNFPGRFSGRQFSNSRSEMNVSTLELGDSALYLCASSLPSGTYTQYFGPGTRLTVL.

The chain uses TRBV5-3 and TRBJ1-3; tentatively, D is TRBD1 (5 bases). TRBV5-3 is identified as an open reading frame with a role that is uncertain. The CDR3 is 17 amino acids. V lost 4 bases and J 0 bases, leaving 17 bases between the germline ends. CDR3 in amino acids: CARSPLRDSDSGNTIYF. CDR3 coding DNA: TGTGCCAGAAGCCCCCTTCGGGACTCAGACTCTGGAAACACCATATATTTT.

This clone was seen more than once but under ten times. This CDR3 is CASRVKSAGEQFF. The CDR3 coding sequence is TGTGCCAGCAGGGTTAAATCGGCGGGTGAGCAGTTCTTC. The chain employs TRBV2 and TRBJ2-1; a weak D match, TRBD2 (5 bases). The V end lost 6 bases, the J end lost 9 bases, and 15 bases lay between the germline ends. In germline, CDR1 is SNHLY, CDR2 FYNNEI. This CDR3 has 13 residues. Together with reference TRBV2 and TRBJ2-1, the CDR3 gives the full variable domain: EPEVTQTPSHQVTQMGQEVILRCVPISNHLYFYWYRQILGQKVEFLVSFYNNEISEKSEIFDDQFSVERPDGSNFTLKIRSTKLEDSAMYFCASRVKSAGEQFFGPGTRLTVL.

This clone has just a few counts. V usage is TRBV4-1 and J usage is TRBJ2-7; no clear D gene. CDR3 length: 13 amino acids. Trimming cost V 1 base and J 6 bases, with 10 bases left between them. Germline V gene data show CDR1 as MGHRA and CDR2 as YSYEKL. Here the CDR3 reads CASSQGRSAEQYF. CDR3 nucleotide sequence: TGCGCCAGCAGCCAAGGCCGCAGCGCCGAGCAGTACTTC.

The chain is built from TRBV18 and TRBJ2-7, with TRBD2 identical over 8 bases. The V gene end was trimmed by 3 bases and the J gene end by 0 bases; junction bases not matched to a gene: 4. Looked up from germline, CDR1 is KGHSH and CDR2 is LQKENI. The CDR3 sequence is 15 residues long. The CDR3 bases are TGTGCCAGCTCACCCTTTAGCGGGGACTCCTACGAGCAGTACTTC. This translates into CASSPFSGDSYEQYF.